This is a list of T cell receptor beta chains from one sample in a study of patients and donors after allogeneic stem cell transplantation. From the RT-PCR reads, TCRdb called clonotypes with MiXCR, one entry per CDR3 protein. The table lists about 6,500 distinct CDR3 sequences, roughly 13% of them singletons. The material sequenced was blood, either unsorted or a sorted T cell fraction (not recorded which). These receptors were taken from a human donor who was either an allogeneic HSCT recipient or a stem cell or donor lymphocyte infusion donor (not recorded which). It is not recorded whose cells these are; they may come from a transplant donor. CDR3s include the opening cysteine and the closing phenylalanine or tryptophan. Each record gives: D gene, V gene, clone size, J gene, CDR3 protein, CDR3 DNA. The D gene is left open where the match is weak. The size field is filled for only some rows; it gives once, few, many or a size class.

>TRBD1|TRBV7-9|.|TRBJ1-2
CASSLRGLGGYTF
TGTGCCAGCAGCTTAAGGGGGCTCGGTGGCTACACCTTC
>.|TRBV12-3/TRBV12-4|few|TRBJ1-1
CASREGGPEAFF
TGTGCCAGCCGTGAGGGCGGACCTGAAGCTTTCTTT
>.|TRBV15|.|TRBJ2-1
CATSRDQGSYNEQFF
TGTGCCACCAGCAGAGATCAGGGGTCCTACAATGAGCAGTTCTTC
>.|TRBV27|many|TRBJ1-6
CASSPLGENSPLHF
TGTGCCAGCAGTCCCCTAGGGGAAAATTCACCCCTCCACTTT
>.|TRBV6-6|many|TRBJ1-5
CASTGENSNQPQHF
TGTGCCAGCACAGGGGAGAATAGCAATCAGCCCCAGCATTTT
>.|TRBV5-1|.|TRBJ2-3
CASSLATGRGDTQYF
TGCGCCAGCAGCTTGGCCACAGGGCGGGGAGATACGCAGTATTTT
>.|TRBV24-1|.|TRBJ1-1
CATSDRQPTMNTEAFF
TGTGCCACCAGTGACCGACAGCCTACAATGAACACTGAAGCTTTCTTT
>.|TRBV10-3|many|TRBJ1-1
CATVSERNTEAFF
TGTGCCACCGTATCTGAGAGAAACACTGAAGCTTTCTTT
>TRBD2|TRBV6-1|few|TRBJ2-1
CASRSGLAGNNEQFF
TGTGCCAGCAGGTCGGGGCTAGCGGGAAACAATGAGCAGTTCTTC
>.|TRBV15|medium-sized|TRBJ1-5
CATSRDSPDYSNQPQHF
TGTGCCACCAGCAGAGATAGTCCTGACTATAGCAATCAGCCCCAGCATTTT
>TRBD1|TRBV7-9|few|TRBJ1-2
CASSLEGQGGYTF
TGTGCCAGCAGCTTAGAAGGACAGGGTGGCTACACCTTC
>.|TRBV4-1|many|TRBJ1-3
CASSQDGVAGNTIYF
TGCGCCAGCAGCCAAGACGGGGTTGCTGGAAACACCATATATTTT
>.|TRBV7-9|many|TRBJ1-2
CASSGNLGYGYTF
TGTGCCAGCAGCGGTAACCTTGGGTATGGCTACACCTTC
>TRBD1|TRBV6-5|medium-sized|TRBJ1-2
CASRTGTGFGYTF
TGTGCCAGCAGGACCGGGACAGGGTTTGGCTACACCTTC
>.|TRBV6-5|many|TRBJ1-2
CASSYLGTAVYTF
TGTGCCAGCAGTTACCTCGGGACCGCAGTCTACACCTTC
>TRBD2|TRBV7-2|few|TRBJ2-1
CASSRRGGGNREQFF
TGTGCCAGCAGCCGCCGGGGGGGAGGGAATAGAGAGCAGTTCTTC
>.|TRBV5-1|.|TRBJ2-7
CASSPDPTGSSYEQYF
TGCGCCAGCAGCCCGGACCCTACAGGGAGCTCCTACGAGCAGTACTTC
>.|TRBV12-3/TRBV12-4|few|TRBJ2-5
CASRYRETQYF
TGTGCCAGCAGATACCGCGAGACCCAGTACTTC
>.|TRBV2|many|TRBJ2-1
CASRTGLVGEQFF
TGTGCCAGCAGGACCGGTTTGGTGGGTGAGCAGTTCTTC
>.|TRBV5-6|few|TRBJ1-1
CASTPRAGSGTEAFF
TGTGCCAGCACCCCGCGGGCAGGGAGTGGCACTGAAGCTTTCTTT
>TRBD2|TRBV20-1|.|TRBJ2-4
CSARDLLAGVGNIQYF
TGCAGTGCTAGAGATTTACTAGCGGGAGTTGGGAACATTCAGTACTTC
>.|TRBV7-2|.|TRBJ1-1
CASRLSGALGNTEAFF
TGTGCCAGCAGACTTTCGGGGGCGCTGGGGAACACTGAAGCTTTCTTT
>.|TRBV4-2|.|TRBJ2-1
CASSQDPRYRYNEQFF
TGTGCCAGCAGCCAAGATCCTCGGTACAGATACAATGAGCAGTTCTTC
>.|TRBV4-3|medium-sized|TRBJ1-1
CASSQIQSGTLRNTEAFF
TGCGCCAGCAGCCAGATACAGAGCGGGACATTAAGGAACACTGAAGCTTTCTTT
>.|TRBV11-3|many|TRBJ2-3
CASSLDTEIGDTQYF
TGTGCCAGCAGCTTAGATACGGAGATAGGAGATACGCAGTATTTT
>TRBD1|TRBV24-1|many|TRBJ2-2
CATSDLARGFTGELFF
TGTGCCACCAGTGATTTGGCCAGGGGGTTCACCGGGGAGCTGTTTTTT